These T cell receptor beta chains were read from a single sample in a study of T cells in Graves' hyperthyroidism and ophthalmopathy. TCRdb re-derived calls from the multiplex PCR reads in MiXCR, one entry per CDR3 protein. This sample has 300,000 or so distinct CDR3 sequences, with about 17% found just once. The specimen sequenced was blood. All receptors derive from an older woman with Graves' ophthalmopathy. Each CDR3 is given with its conserved first and last residue. D genes are given only for firm matches. The size of a clone is reported for some rows only, either as once, few or many, or as a class for expanded clones.

>-|TRBV19|TRBJ1-1|TRBD1
TGTGCCAGTAGTATCCGGGACAGGGGCCCTGAAGCTTTCTTT
CASSIRDRGPEAFF
>few|TRBV30|TRBJ1-5|-
TGTGCCTGGAGTGGGGGGGACAGCAATCAGCCCCAGCATTTT
CAWSGGDSNQPQHF
>-|TRBV11-3|TRBJ2-1|-
TGTGCCAGCAGCTTAGGTGGGTATGTAGGAGAGCAGTTCTTC
CASSLGGYVGEQFF
>-|TRBV6-2/TRBV6-3|TRBJ2-1|-
TGTGCCACCACGTGGCGCTGGGAGCAGTTCTTC
CATTWRWEQFF
>-|TRBV4-1|TRBJ2-7|-
TGCGCCAGCAGCCATACAGCCGCTAGGGACCGCTTCTACGAGCAGTACTTC
CASSHTAARDRFYEQYF
>many|TRBV11-2|TRBJ2-1|-
TGTGCCAGCAGCCGTATAGCGGATTACAATGAGCAGTTCTTC
CASSRIADYNEQFF
>few|TRBV20-1|TRBJ2-1|-
TGCAGTGCTAAACAAGAGAATGAGCAGTTCTTC
CSAKQENEQFF
>many|TRBV3-1|TRBJ2-7|TRBD1
TGTGCCAGCAGCTCGACAGGGTACGAGCAGTACTTC
CASSSTGYEQYF
>-|TRBV27|TRBJ1-2|-
TGTGCCAGCAGTTTAGTTGGGGGGGCGCGGGGCTACACCTTC
CASSLVGGARGYTF
>-|TRBV28|TRBJ1-1|-
TGTGCCAGCAGTTTAGGTCAGGGCGGTGCTTTCTTT
CASSLGQGGAFF
>many|TRBV7-2|TRBJ2-7|-
TGTGCCAGCAGCTTAGGAACGGCTGGACGGTCCTACGAGCAGTACTTC
CASSLGTAGRSYEQYF